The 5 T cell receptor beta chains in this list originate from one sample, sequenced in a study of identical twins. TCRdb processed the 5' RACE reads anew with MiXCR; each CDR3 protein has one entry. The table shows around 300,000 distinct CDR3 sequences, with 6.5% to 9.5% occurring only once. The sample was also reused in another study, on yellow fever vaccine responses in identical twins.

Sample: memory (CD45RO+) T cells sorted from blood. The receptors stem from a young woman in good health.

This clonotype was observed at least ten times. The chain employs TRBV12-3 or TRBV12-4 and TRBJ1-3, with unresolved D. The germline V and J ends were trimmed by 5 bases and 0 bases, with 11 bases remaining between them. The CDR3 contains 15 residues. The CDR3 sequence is CASSRPGISGNTIYF. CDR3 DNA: TGTGCCAGCAGTCGACCCGGGATCTCTGGAAACACCATATATTTT.

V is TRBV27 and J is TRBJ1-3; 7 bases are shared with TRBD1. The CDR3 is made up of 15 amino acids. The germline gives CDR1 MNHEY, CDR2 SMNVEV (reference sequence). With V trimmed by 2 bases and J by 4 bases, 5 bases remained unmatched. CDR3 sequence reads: CASSLMRGQGNTIYF. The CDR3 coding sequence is TGTGCCAGCAGTTTAATGAGGGGGCAAGGAAACACCATATATTTT.

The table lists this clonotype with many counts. Written as DNA, the CDR3 is TGTGCCAGCAGTGACTGGACTCAAGAGACCCAGTACTTC. Translation: CASSDWTQETQYF. The genes are TRBV2 and TRBJ2-5; D is perhaps TRBD2 (5 bases). Trimming took off 3 bases at V and 2 bases at J, with 7 bases between the two ends. The CDR3 is made up of 13 amino acids. CDR1 SNHLY and CDR2 FYNNEI come from the germline V gene. The full variable domain, in which reference TRBV2 and TRBJ2-5 provide the parts outside the CDR3, is EPEVTQTPSHQVTQMGQEVILRCVPISNHLYFYWYRQILGQKVEFLVSFYNNEISEKSEIFDDQFSVERPDGSNFTLKIRSTKLEDSAMYFCASSDWTQETQYFGPGTRLLVL.

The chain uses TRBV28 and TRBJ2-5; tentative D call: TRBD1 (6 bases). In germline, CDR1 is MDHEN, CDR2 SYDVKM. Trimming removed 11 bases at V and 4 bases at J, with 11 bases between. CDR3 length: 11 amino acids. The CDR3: CAAGAAETQYF. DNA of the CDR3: TGTGCCGCAGGGGCGGCAGAGACCCAGTACTTC.

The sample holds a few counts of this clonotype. CDR3 region: CSAREGTSGRPEQYF. Here the CDR3 DNA reads TGCAGTGCTAGAGAAGGGACTAGCGGGCGGCCCGAGCAGTACTTC. V is TRBV20-1 and J is TRBJ2-7; 12 nucleotides match TRBD2. CDR1 DFQATT and CDR2 SNEGSKA come from the germline V gene (reference sequence). V gave up 0 bases and J gave up 6 bases; unmatched junction bases: 6. This CDR3 is 15 amino acids long.